A selection of T cell receptor beta chains follows, all from one sample in a study of T cell responses to AZD1222 COVID-19 vaccine. Some clones are missing from TCRdb's copy, which holds only in-frame ones; the method was immunoSEQ multiplex PCR. The repertoire holds roughly 110,000 clones, about nine tenths seen once, with roughly 8% in the top ten. Material: peripheral blood, obtained 28 days after the second AZD1222 dose. The receptor set was obtained from an adult who received the AZD1222 COVID-19 vaccine. The CDR3 runs from the conserved cysteine through the conserved F or W. Fields, in order: J gene, V gene, D gene, CDR3 protein. The D gene is left open where the match is weak.

J gene: TRBJ2-7
V gene: TRBV3-1/TRBV3-2
D gene: NA
CDR3 protein: CASSQDLVGFGEQYF

J gene: TRBJ1-5
V gene: TRBV6-2/TRBV6-3
D gene: TRBD1
CDR3 protein: CASSYLLRIGTGNQPQHF

J gene: TRBJ1-1
V gene: TRBV7-2
D gene: NA
CDR3 protein: CASSQTSTEAFF

J gene: TRBJ2-1
V gene: TRBV5-4
D gene: TRBD1
CDR3 protein: CASSPGGTGIYNEQFF

J gene: TRBJ2-2
V gene: TRBV6-4
D gene: NA
CDR3 protein: CASSSSSLGGGELFF

J gene: TRBJ2-5
V gene: TRBV6-6
D gene: TRBD2
CDR3 protein: CASSHGQRGLQETQYF

J gene: TRBJ1-4
V gene: TRBV2
D gene: NA
CDR3 protein: CASSIDRATNEKLFF

J gene: TRBJ2-5
V gene: TRBV12-3/TRBV12-4
D gene: NA
CDR3 protein: CASSGDWQETQYF

J gene: TRBJ1-5
V gene: TRBV15
D gene: NA
CDR3 protein: CATSRGPSSNQPQHF

J gene: TRBJ1-1
V gene: TRBV7-2
D gene: TRBD1
CDR3 protein: CASSSNPTGGRTEAFF

J gene: TRBJ2-7
V gene: TRBV6-2/TRBV6-3
D gene: TRBD2
CDR3 protein: CASSPLAGNMYEQYF

J gene: TRBJ2-7
V gene: TRBV7-8
D gene: TRBD1
CDR3 protein: CASSSIPGQGPYEQYF

J gene: TRBJ1-1
V gene: TRBV27
D gene: NA
CDR3 protein: CASSLPGPATEAFF

J gene: TRBJ2-1
V gene: TRBV3-1/TRBV3-2
D gene: NA
CDR3 protein: CASSLIVNEQFF

J gene: TRBJ2-3
V gene: TRBV3-1/TRBV3-2
D gene: NA
CDR3 protein: CASSQDNRGVRGHPGTDTQYF

J gene: TRBJ2-1
V gene: TRBV10-3
D gene: TRBD2
CDR3 protein: CAISEPSGAYNEQFF

J gene: TRBJ1-5
V gene: TRBV27
D gene: TRBD1
CDR3 protein: CASSLGQGSHQPQHF

J gene: TRBJ1-1
V gene: TRBV10-3
D gene: NA
CDR3 protein: CAISESGDLAFF

J gene: TRBJ2-5
V gene: TRBV7-2
D gene: TRBD2
CDR3 protein: CASSLVSAGGRETQYF

J gene: TRBJ1-1
V gene: TRBV7-2
D gene: NA
CDR3 protein: CASSLSAGNFLNTEAFF

J gene: TRBJ1-2
V gene: TRBV7-9
D gene: TRBD1
CDR3 protein: CASSLGGTGANYGYTF

J gene: TRBJ1-5
V gene: TRBV4-3
D gene: NA
CDR3 protein: CASSQENGGQPQHF

J gene: TRBJ2-7
V gene: TRBV5-6
D gene: NA
CDR3 protein: CASSFQKADTNTLF

J gene: TRBJ2-7
V gene: TRBV18
D gene: NA
CDR3 protein: CASSPPGIYEQYF

J gene: TRBJ1-2
V gene: TRBV4-3
D gene: NA
CDR3 protein: CASSQDRPGEGYGYTF

J gene: TRBJ1-4
V gene: TRBV2
D gene: NA
CDR3 protein: CASTSQATVPYEKLFF

J gene: TRBJ2-7
V gene: TRBV12-5
D gene: TRBD2
CDR3 protein: CASAFSGGRSSYEQYF

J gene: TRBJ2-7
V gene: TRBV28
D gene: TRBD2
CDR3 protein: CASSNSGRSYEQYF

J gene: TRBJ1-2
V gene: TRBV11-1
D gene: NA
CDR3 protein: CASSLVQGEGYGYTF

J gene: TRBJ1-2
V gene: TRBV27
D gene: NA
CDR3 protein: CASSVQGSGYTF

J gene: TRBJ2-2
V gene: TRBV4-3
D gene: TRBD2
CDR3 protein: CASSQTLAGGGGELFF